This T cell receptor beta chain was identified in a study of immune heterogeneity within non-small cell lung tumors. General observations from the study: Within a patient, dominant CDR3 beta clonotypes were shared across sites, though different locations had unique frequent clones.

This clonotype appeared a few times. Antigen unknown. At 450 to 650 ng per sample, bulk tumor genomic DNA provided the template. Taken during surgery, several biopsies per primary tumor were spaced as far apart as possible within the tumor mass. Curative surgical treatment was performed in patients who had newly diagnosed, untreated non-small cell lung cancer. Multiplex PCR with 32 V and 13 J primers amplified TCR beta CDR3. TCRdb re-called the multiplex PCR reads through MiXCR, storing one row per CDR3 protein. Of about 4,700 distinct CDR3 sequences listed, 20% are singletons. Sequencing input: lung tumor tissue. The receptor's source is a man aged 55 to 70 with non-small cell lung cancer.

CDR3 sequence (DNA): TGCGCCAGCAGCTTGACGGTACTGAACACTGAAGCTTTCTTT. Protein product: CASSLTVLNTEAFF. This chain uses TRBV5-1 with TRBJ1-1; unclear D gene. Trimming took off 1 base at V and 0 bases at J, with 7 bases between the two ends. The CDR3 has 14 residues. Germline loops: CDR1 SGHRS, CDR2 YFSETQ.